This T cell receptor (beta chain) was sequenced in a study of T cell changes during pregnancy in multiple sclerosis. TCRdb's copy holds only in-frame clones and misses some; the assay was immunoSEQ multiplex PCR. The data contain 40,000 to 45,000 clones, 80% to 95% of them singletons. This clonotype was obtained from a female donor with multiple sclerosis, enrolled in a pregnancy study. The source was CD4+ T cells from peripheral blood mononuclear cells, collected before pregnancy.

This CDR3 reads CASSGSARRQGNTIYF. The DNA of the CDR3 is TGTGCCAGCAGTGGTAGTGCCAGGAGGCAAGGAAACACCATATATTTT. J is TRBJ1-3 and V is TRBV2; D not resolved. This CDR3 comprises 16 residues. The ends were cut back, 4 bases at V and 4 bases at J, with 17 bases in the middle. Germline assignment: CDR1 SNHLY and CDR2 FYNNEI. Full variable domain (rest looked up from reference TRBV2 and TRBJ1-3): EPEVTQTPSHQVTQMGQEVILRCVPISNHLYFYWYRQILGQKVEFLVSFYNNEISEKSEIFDDQFSVERPDGSNFTLKIRSTKLEDSAMYFCASSGSARRQGNTIYFGEGSWLTVV.